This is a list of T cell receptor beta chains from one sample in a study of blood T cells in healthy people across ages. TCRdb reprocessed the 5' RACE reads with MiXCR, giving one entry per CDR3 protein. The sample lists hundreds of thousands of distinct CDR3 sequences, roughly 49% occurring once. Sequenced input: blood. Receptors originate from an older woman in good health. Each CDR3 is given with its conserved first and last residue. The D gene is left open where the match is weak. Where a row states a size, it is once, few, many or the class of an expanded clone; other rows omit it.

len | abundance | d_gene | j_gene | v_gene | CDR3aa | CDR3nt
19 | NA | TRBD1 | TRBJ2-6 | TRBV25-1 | CASSGYRGPLISGANVLTF | TGTGCCAGCAGTGGGTACAGGGGTCCGCTTATCTCTGGGGCCAACGTCCTGACTTTC
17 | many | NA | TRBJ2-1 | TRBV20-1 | CSASFGNAGPSYNEQFF | TGCAGTGCTAGTTTCGGGAATGCGGGACCCTCCTACAATGAGCAGTTCTTC
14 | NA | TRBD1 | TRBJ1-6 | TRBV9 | CASSSRDSNSPPHF | TGTGCCAGCAGCTCCCGGGACAGTAATTCACCCCCCCACTTT
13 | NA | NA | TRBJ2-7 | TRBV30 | CAWNRPGSYEQYF | TGTGCCTGGAACAGGCCGGGATCCTACGAGCAGTACTTC
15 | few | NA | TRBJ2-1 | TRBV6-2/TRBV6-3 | CASSLPRGTDNEQFF | TGTGCCAGCAGCCTACCCCGGGGCACTGATAATGAGCAGTTCTTC
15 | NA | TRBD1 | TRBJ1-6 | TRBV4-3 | CASSRDRDRDSPLHF | TGCGCCAGCAGCCGGGACAGGGACCGAGATTCACCCCTCCACTTT
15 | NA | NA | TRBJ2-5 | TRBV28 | CVSSLQDHLQETQYF | TGTGTCAGCAGTTTACAGGACCACCTCCAAGAGACCCAGTACTTC
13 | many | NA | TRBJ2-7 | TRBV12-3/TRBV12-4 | CASSLDRAYEQYF | TGTGCCAGCAGTTTAGACCGAGCCTACGAGCAGTACTTC
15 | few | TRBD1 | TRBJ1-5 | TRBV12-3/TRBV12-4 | CASRGTGGGDQPQHF | TGTGCCAGCAGAGGGACAGGGGGAGGTGATCAGCCCCAGCATTTT
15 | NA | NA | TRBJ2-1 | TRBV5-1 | CASSMQWAEEGEQFF | TGCGCCAGCAGCATGCAGTGGGCCGAGGAGGGTGAGCAGTTCTTC
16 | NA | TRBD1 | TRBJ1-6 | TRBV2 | CASGVGTGGYNSPLHF | TGTGCCAGCGGTGTCGGGACAGGGGGCTATAATTCACCCCTCCACTTT
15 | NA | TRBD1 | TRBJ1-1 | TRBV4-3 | CASRPGTGEVTEAFF | TGCGCCAGCAGGCCCGGGACAGGGGAGGTCACTGAAGCTTTCTTT
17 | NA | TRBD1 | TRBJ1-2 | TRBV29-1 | CSANSWGTGALNSGYTF | TGCAGCGCCAACTCTTGGGGGACAGGGGCGCTAAACAGTGGCTACACCTTC
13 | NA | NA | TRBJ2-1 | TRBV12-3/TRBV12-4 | CASSSTSLHEQFF | TGTGCCAGCAGTTCGACTAGTTTACATGAGCAGTTCTTC
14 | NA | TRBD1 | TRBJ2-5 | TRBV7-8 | CASSYGTGVETQYF | TGTGCCAGCAGCTACGGGACAGGGGTGGAGACCCAGTACTTC
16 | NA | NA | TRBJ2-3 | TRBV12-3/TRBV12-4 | CASSPFRRSATDTQYF | TGTGCCAGCAGCCCTTTTCGCCGGTCCGCCACAGATACGCAGTATTTT
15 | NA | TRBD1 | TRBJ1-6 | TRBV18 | CASSTDRERGSPLHF | TGTGCCAGCTCTACGGACAGGGAAAGGGGTTCACCCCTCCACTTT